These 30 T cell receptor beta chains share one sample of origin, sequenced in a study of T cells in women clearing cervical HPV infection. Measured with immunoSEQ multiplex PCR; TCRdb has only the in-frame clones, and not every one. The sample has fewer than 35,000 clones; the top ten hold approximately 4.2%. The sequenced sample was blood buffy coat. All receptors derive from a woman aged 18-70 years with a cervical HPV16 infection that either progressed to CIN3+ or cleared (not recorded which).

As for this clone: Coverage ceases 3 residues before the CDR3 finishes, and the germline J gene fills in the end. The rearrangement joins TRBV6-2 or TRBV6-3 to TRBJ1-2, with 7 bases lining up with TRBD1. The CDR3 covers 17 residues. V lost 5 bases, J lost 4 bases, and 16 bases stayed unmatched. CDR1 is MNHEY, CDR2 SVGEGT, per germline. The CDR3 bases that were read are TGTGCCAGCAGTAGGGCATACCACGGGACAGCCGCCTATGGC. Encoded protein: CASSRAYHGTAAYG. The whole CDR3 region reads CASSRAYHGTAAYGYTF.

Concerning this clone: The read stops 3 residues short of the end of the CDR3; the missing end is completed from the germline J gene. The gene calls are TRBV7-3 and TRBJ2-5, with D hard to call. The CDR3 loop spans 13 amino acids. With 0 bases removed from V and 2 bases from J, the gap between germline ends came to 4 bases. The germline gives CDR1 SGHTA, CDR2 FQGTGA. The covered CDR3 bases are TGTGCCAGCAGCTTAACCTTTCAAGAGACC. This encodes CASSLTFQET. The full CDR3 sequence reads CASSLTFQETQYF. Filled out from reference TRBV7-3 and TRBJ2-5, the complete variable domain reads GAGVSQTPSNKVTEKGKYVELRCDPISGHTALYWYRQSLGQGPEFLIYFQGTGAADDSGLPNDRFFAVRPEGSVSTLKIQRTERGDSAVYLCASSLTFQETQYFGPGTRLLVL.

Comments on this clone: The read finishes 3 residues shy of the CDR3 end, and the germline J gene is used to complete it. The gene calls are TRBV5-6 and TRBJ2-1; 10 positions agree with TRBD2. Germline-derived CDR1 and CDR2 are SGHDT and YYEEEE. V was pared by 3 bases and J by 3 bases, with 3 bases of the junction left unmatched. The CDR3 totals 15 residues. Here the CDR3 reads CASSSSGRGYNEQFF. The CDR3 DNA, read in part, is TGTGCCAGCAGCTCTAGCGGGAGAGGCTACAATGAG.

Remarks on this clone: From the germline J gene comes the end of the CDR3, since the read stops 3 residues before it. The chain has TRBV20-1 and TRBJ2-1; 8 nucleotides align to TRBD2. The CDR3 loop spans 18 amino acids. The trim removed 0 bases at V and 7 bases at J, leaving 17 bases unmatched. Germline V CDR1 and CDR2: DFQATT, SNEGSKA (reference sequence). The chain's CDR3 is CSARDYYPGRGIGNEQFF. The sequenced part of the CDR3 DNA is TGCAGTGCTAGAGATTATTACCCCGGGAGGGGAATTGGGAATGAG.

On this clone: The CDR3 end falls 3 residues outside the read, so it is completed with the germline J gene. The rearrangement links TRBV6-1 to TRBJ2-7; tentative D call: TRBD1 (5 bases). This CDR3 has 15 amino acids. V shed 3 bases and J shed 2 bases, with 14 bases lying between them. The V gene's germline CDR1 is MNHNS and CDR2 SASEGT. Incomplete CDR3 DNA: TGTGCCAGCAGTGAGGTTGGCAGGGCCCCCTACGAG. It yields the protein CASSEVGRAPYE. The whole CDR3 sequence is CASSEVGRAPYEQYF.

As for this clone: The CDR3 end lies 3 residues beyond the end of the read and is filled in from the germline J gene. The chain carries TRBV4-2 and TRBJ2-5; D unclear. This CDR3 spans 16 amino acids. Trimming pared 8 bases from V and 4 bases from J, leaving 23 bases between. The germline CDR1 and CDR2 sequences are LGHNA and YNFKEQ. The DNA read from the CDR3 is TGTGCCAGCGCCCCTGAGGCGGCACCCATGGGAGAGACC. It translates to CASAPEAAPMGET. The full-length CDR3 reads as CASAPEAAPMGETQYF.

Comment on this clone: The read halts 3 residues ahead of the CDR3 end, with the missing end drawn from the germline J gene. The genes are TRBV5-1 and TRBJ2-3, with 8 bases aligning to TRBD2. CDR3 length: 17 amino acids. Germline-derived CDR1 and CDR2 are SGHRS and YFSETQ. Germline trimming cut 4 bases from V and 1 base from J; bases unmatched to any gene: 11. The DNA read from the CDR3 is TGCGCCAGCAGCACCGAGGCGCGGGGGGCGGGCACAGATACG. Its protein product is CASSTEARGAGTDT. The whole CDR3 is CASSTEARGAGTDTQYF.

As for this clone: The read falls 3 residues short of the CDR3 end, and the missing part is taken from the germline J gene. This sequence joins TRBV6-1 and TRBJ2-7, with TRBD2 identical over 8 bases. This CDR3 region has 15 residues. V shed 1 base, J shed 3 bases, and the junction held 5 bases outside the gene matches. From germline, CDR1 is MNHNS and CDR2 SASEGT. CDR3: CASSEEGGGHYEQYF. The CDR3 bases that were read are TGTGCCAGCAGTGAAGAAGGCGGGGGGCACTACGAG.

As to this clone: The read comes to an end 3 residues before the CDR3 does, leaving the germline J gene to fill in the end. The V gene is TRBV6-2 or TRBV6-3, the J gene TRBJ1-4, with TRBD1 identical over 9 bases. The length of the CDR3 is 14 residues. Germline trimming cut 5 bases from V and 6 bases from J; bases unmatched to any gene: 4. CDR1 is MNHEY, CDR2 SVGEGT, per germline. The CDR3 spells CASSTGGAYEKLFF. CDR3 DNA (partial): TGTGCCAGCAGTACAGGGGGCGCGTATGAAAAA.

Comment on this clone: Read coverage stops 3 residues before the CDR3 terminus; the germline J gene supplies the remainder. This chain links TRBV29-1 with TRBJ2-3, with 10 positions matching TRBD1. V lost 5 bases to trimming and J lost 3 bases; unmatched junction nucleotides: 5. In germline, CDR1 is SQVTM, CDR2 ANQGSEA. This CDR3 has 14 amino acids. Here the CDR3 reads CSVLRDRGTDTQYF. The part of the CDR3 DNA that was read is TGCAGCGTTCTCCGGGACAGGGGAACAGATACG.

As regards this clone: The observed sequence ends 3 residues before the CDR3 terminus, with the missing tail filled in from the germline J gene. V usage is TRBV6-1 and J usage is TRBJ2-7, with 8 bases that match TRBD2. Germline V lookup: CDR1 MNHNS, CDR2 SASEGT. V lost 0 bases, J lost 0 bases, and 10 bases stayed unmatched. The CDR3 has 18 residues. Partial CDR3 DNA: TGTGCCAGCAGTGAAGCGGGCTGGGGTAGCGGGAACTCCTACGAG. Translating it yields CASSEAGWGSGNSYE. The full CDR3 is CASSEAGWGSGNSYEQYF.

Of note for this clone: The CDR3 end falls 3 residues outside the read, so it is completed with the germline J gene. The chain recombines TRBV5-4 with TRBJ2-7; 10 bases align to TRBD2. The CDR3 runs to 14 residues. Germline-derived CDR1 and CDR2 are SGHNT and YYREEE (reference sequence). Trimming cost V 0 bases and J 6 bases; bases outside gene matches: 3. CDR3 loop: CASSLGLAGFEQYF. The covered CDR3 bases are TGTGCCAGCAGCTTGGGACTAGCGGGTTTCGAG.

The covered CDR3 bases are TGTGCCAGCAGCTCCCAGGGGGCCCCCTCAGATACG. Amino acids: CASSSQGAPSDT. The complete CDR3 protein is CASSSQGAPSDTQYF. The chain links TRBV7-9 to TRBJ2-3; 8 bases agree with TRBD1. The read terminates 3 residues before the CDR3 end, so the remaining end is supplied by the germline J gene. The CDR3 is made up of 15 amino acids. Germline CDR1 SEHNR, CDR2 FQNEAQ (reference sequence). The junction had 7 bases not matched to a gene; V was cut back by 4 bases and J by 4 bases.

Worth noting for this clone: From the germline J gene comes the end of the CDR3, since the read stops 3 residues before it. The chain joins TRBV18 to TRBJ2-5; the D is unclear. Looked up from germline, CDR1 is KGHSH and CDR2 is LQKENI. The CDR3 loop spans 13 amino acids. V dropped 4 bases and J dropped 3 bases, with 9 bases sitting between them. The chain's CDR3 is CASSLQNEETQYF. Incomplete CDR3 DNA: TGTGCCAGCTCACTTCAGAACGAAGAGACC.

A word on this clone: The CDR3 end lies 3 residues beyond the end of the read and is filled in from the germline J gene. V and J are TRBV7-6 and TRBJ2-4, with a tentative D call TRBD1 (5 bases). In germline, CDR1 is SGHVS, CDR2 FNYEAQ. This CDR3 region has 11 residues. CDR3 bases read: TGTGCCAGCAGCTTACTGGGGCAT. Amino acids: CASSLLGH. The complete CDR3 reads CASSLLGHQYF. The full variable domain, with the rest looked up from reference TRBV7-6 and TRBJ2-4, is GAGVSQSPRYKVTKRGQDVALRCDPISGHVSLYWYRQALGQGPEFLTYFNYEAQQDKSGLPNDRFSAERPEGSISTLTIQRTEQRDSAMYRCASSLLGHQYFGAGTRLSVL.

To note about this clone: The sequence runs out 3 residues before the end of the CDR3; the remainder is reconstructed from the germline J gene. The rearrangement links TRBV7-9 to TRBJ2-5, with D unresolved. CDR1 is SEHNR, CDR2 FQNEAQ, per germline (reference sequence). The CDR3 covers 15 residues. V gave up 2 bases and J gave up 2 bases, with 12 bases separating them. CDR3 DNA, as far as it was read: TGTGCCAGCAGCTTATCGGATCAGGCACAAGAGACC. It yields the protein CASSLSDQAQET. The CDR3, in full, reads CASSLSDQAQETQYF.

Points on this clone: The junction differs from germline at one of its ends, possibly a read error. The read finishes 3 residues shy of the CDR3 end, and the germline J gene is used to complete it. V and J are TRBV4-1 and TRBJ2-5; TRBD2 aligns across 8 bases. CDR3 length equals 14 residues. Germline V gives CDR1 MGHRA, CDR2 YSYEKL. CDR3 DNA, as far as it was read: TGCGCCAGCAGCCCCGGGGGGGGCCAAAAGACC. Protein product: CASSPGGGQKT. The entire CDR3 is CASSPGGGQKTQYF.

Remarks on this clone: The read comes to an end 3 residues before the CDR3 does, leaving the germline J gene to fill in the end. Other DNA variants within this sample encode the same CDR3. This rearrangement joins TRBV18 to TRBJ1-5; TRBD1 matches 7 bases. Germline V gives CDR1 KGHSH, CDR2 LQKENI. V lost 3 bases to trimming and J lost 4 bases; unmatched junction nucleotides: 12. This CDR3 has 17 amino acids. CDR3 in amino acids: CASSPAIQGMRNQPQHF. The DNA read from the CDR3 is TGTGCCAGCTCACCCGCCATACAGGGGATGAGGAATCAGCCC.

Comment on this clone: The read ends 3 residues before the CDR3 terminus; that terminus is restored from the germline J gene. This rearrangement joins TRBV5-6 to TRBJ2-1, with 11 bases fitting TRBD2. The CDR3 consists of 15 residues. With 5 bases clipped from V and 8 bases from J, the junction kept 9 bases outside the gene matches. CDR1 is SGHDT and CDR2 is YYEEEE in the germline V gene. The DNA read from the CDR3 is TGTGCCAGCAGGATTAGCGGGGGGGCGATTTATGAG. It yields the protein CASRISGGAIYE. The full CDR3 is CASRISGGAIYEQFF.

In the case of this clone: Sequencing ends 3 residues short of the CDR3 end; the germline J gene provides the rest. This chain links TRBV6-2 or TRBV6-3 with TRBJ2-3, with 16 bases matching TRBD2. The J segment lost 4 bases and the V segment lost 4 bases, leaving 5 bases of the junction unmatched. This CDR3 spans 17 amino acids. Germline V CDR1 and CDR2: MNHEY, SVGEGT. Incomplete CDR3 DNA: TGTGCCAGCAGTTCCGGGACTAGCGGGAGGGAGGCAGATACG. Encoded protein: CASSSGTSGREADT. The entire CDR3 protein is CASSSGTSGREADTQYF.

Turning to this clone: The observed sequence ends 3 residues before the CDR3 terminus, with the missing tail filled in from the germline J gene. The chain couples TRBV7-2 to TRBJ1-4; the match to TRBD1 covers 7 bases. The CDR3 extends over 15 amino acids. Germline CDR1 reads SGHTA; CDR2 reads FQGNSA. The junction had 4 bases not matched to a gene; V was cut back by 0 bases and J by 6 bases. The CDR3 protein is CASSLADRVDEKLFF. The covered CDR3 bases are TGTGCCAGCAGCTTAGCCGACAGGGTGGATGAAAAA.

The CDR3 loop is CASRRPGQRMNTEAFF. The sequenced CDR3 bases are TGTGCCAGTAGAAGACCGGGACAGAGAATGAACACTGAA. The V call is TRBV19, the J call TRBJ1-1; 7 bases line up with TRBD1. The read ends 3 residues early relative to the CDR3; the germline J gene fills the gap. The trim removed 6 bases at V and 0 bases at J, leaving 10 bases unmatched. The V gene's germline CDR1 is LNHDA and CDR2 SQIVND (reference sequence). The CDR3 sequence is 16 residues long.

With respect to this clone: From the germline J gene comes the end of the CDR3, since the read stops 3 residues before it. This chain links TRBV19 with TRBJ2-2; 12 nucleotides line up with TRBD2. After removal of 7 bases from V and 3 bases from J, the junction contained 3 bases not matched to a gene. Looked up from germline, CDR1 is LNHDA and CDR2 is SQIVND (reference sequence). The CDR3 is made up of 15 amino acids. The DNA read from the CDR3 is TGTGCCAGTAAAAGGACTAGCGGGGACACCGGGGAG. It codes for CASKRTSGDTGE. The whole CDR3 region reads CASKRTSGDTGELFF.

Remarks on this clone: The read stops 3 residues short of the end of the CDR3; the missing end is completed from the germline J gene. The J gene is TRBJ2-1, the V gene TRBV20-1, with 11 nucleotides matching TRBD2. In germline, CDR1 is DFQATT, CDR2 SNEGSKA (reference sequence). V shed 5 bases and J 4 bases; nucleotides not matched to a gene: 10. This CDR3 has 16 amino acids. CDR3 protein: CSALTRLAGRYNEQFF. The sequenced part of the CDR3 DNA is TGCAGTGCTCTAACCCGACTAGCGGGAAGATACAATGAG.

About this clone: Read data end 3 residues before the CDR3 end; the end is taken from the germline J gene. The chain joins TRBV5-1 to TRBJ2-1, with a possible D match to TRBD1 (6 bases). Trimming left V 4 bases short and J 5 bases short, with 10 bases between. The germline gives CDR1 SGHRS, CDR2 YFSETQ. The CDR3 is 13 amino acids. The chain's CDR3 is CASSMRQDNEQFF. The DNA read from the CDR3 is TGCGCCAGCAGCATGAGACAGGACAATGAG. Together with reference TRBV5-1 and TRBJ2-1, the CDR3 gives the full variable domain: KAGVTQTPRYLIKTRGQQVTLSCSPISGHRSVSWYQQTPGQGLQFLFEYFSETQRNKGNFPGRFSGRQFSNSRSEMNVSTLELGDSALYLCASSMRQDNEQFFGPGTRLTVL.

Worth noting for this clone: The observed sequence ends 3 residues before the CDR3 terminus, with the missing tail filled in from the germline J gene. This chain connects TRBV7-2 to TRBJ1-4, with 7 bases that match TRBD1. CDR3 length: 15 amino acids. Germline CDR1 and CDR2: SGHTA and FQGNSA. J was trimmed by 8 bases and V by 5 bases; bases with no gene match: 11. This chain's CDR3 is CASSPWTGTGEKLFF. Incomplete CDR3 DNA: TGTGCCAGCAGCCCATGGACAGGCACCGGGGAAAAA.

As regards this clone: The read finishes 3 residues shy of the CDR3 end, and the germline J gene is used to complete it. The chain uses TRBV18 and TRBJ2-7; the D call may be TRBD1 or TRBD2 (7 bases each). The CDR3 is made up of 18 amino acids. CDR1 is KGHSH and CDR2 is LQKENI in the germline V gene. Trimming took 3 bases from V and 5 from J, leaving 26 bases between them. CDR3: CASSPPGGGGRGRNEQYF. The covered CDR3 bases are TGTGCCAGCTCACCGCCAGGGGGAGGGGGGAGAGGGCGCAACGAG.

Comment on this clone: The read terminates 3 residues before the CDR3 end, so the remaining end is supplied by the germline J gene. The chain couples TRBV5-4 to TRBJ1-4, with TRBD1 as a possible D gene (6 bases). The germline gives CDR1 SGHNT, CDR2 YYREEE (reference sequence). The CDR3 covers 14 residues. The ends were cut back, 4 bases at V and 7 bases at J, with 14 bases in the middle. The DNA read from the CDR3 is TGTGCCAGCAGCCCCGGGACAAGGGGTGAAAAA. Encoded protein: CASSPGTRGEK. From start to end, the CDR3 is CASSPGTRGEKLFF. Full variable domain (remainder filled in from reference TRBV5-4 and TRBJ1-4): ETGVTQSPTHLIKTRGQQVTLRCSSQSGHNTVSWYQQALGQGPQFIFQYYREEENGRGNFPPRFSGLQFPNYSSELNVNALELDDSALYLCASSPGTRGEKLFFGSGTQLSVL.

CDR3 loop: CASSYPATSGGTDEQFF. The DNA read from the CDR3 is TGTGCCAGCAGTTACCCCGCGACTAGCGGGGGCACGGATGAG. The chain combines TRBV6-2 or TRBV6-3 with TRBJ2-1; 12 bases are a match to TRBD2. Coverage ceases 3 residues before the CDR3 finishes, and the germline J gene fills in the end. The germline V gene encodes CDR1 MNHEY and CDR2 SVGEGT. The CDR3 spans 17 residues. Trimming at V came to 2 bases and at J to 8 bases, leaving 10 bases not matched to a gene.

As concerns this clone: Read sequence stops 3 residues before the CDR3 end, and the germline J gene provides the missing end. The chain employs TRBV4-2 and TRBJ1-6, with 8 bases fitting TRBD1. The germline gives CDR1 LGHNA, CDR2 YNFKEQ. CDR3 length equals 15 residues. The V and J ends lost 4 bases and 9 bases, in that order; junction bases with no gene match: 8. The sequenced part of the CDR3 DNA is TGTGCCAGCAGCCCTCCGGGACAGGTGGCTTCACCC. Translating it yields CASSPPGQVASP. The entire CDR3 sequence reads CASSPPGQVASPLHF.